This TCR beta chain came from a study of blood T cell repertoires in COVID-19. Background on the study: COVID-19 samples collected from the United States, Italy and Spain covered acute and convalescent phases. From T cells, B-cell-depleted T cells, or PBMCs came the material, which was cDNA or gDNA.

CDR1 SGHAT and CDR2 FQNNGV come from the germline V gene. Trimming at V came to 2 bases and at J to 8 bases, leaving 7 bases not matched to a gene. There are 14 residues in the CDR3. Per the study methods: Quantification of nucleated cells was approximated via reference gene primer amplification. Data came from immunoSEQ multiplex PCR; TCRdb stores just in-frame clones and leaves some out. V, J and clone size were drawn from that table, and D and trimming were deduced from the DNA. The top ten clones hold approximately 10% of a sample with about 43,000 clones, about 85% of them seen once. This TCR derives from a woman of 80 years or more with active COVID-19. The specimen sequenced was peripheral blood. V gene TRBV11-2 combines with J gene TRBJ1-2, with 8 nucleotides matching TRBD1. CDR3 protein: CASSLTTTGVGYTF. DNA of the CDR3: TGTGCCAGCAGCTTAACCACGACAGGGGTAGGCTACACCTTC. Full variable domain (rest looked up from reference TRBV11-2 and TRBJ1-2): EAGVAQSPRYKIIEKRQSVAFWCNPISGHATLYWYQQILGQGPKLLIQFQNNGVVDDSQLPKDRFSAERLKGVDSTLKIQPAKLEDSAVYLCASSLTTTGVGYTFGSGTRLTVV.